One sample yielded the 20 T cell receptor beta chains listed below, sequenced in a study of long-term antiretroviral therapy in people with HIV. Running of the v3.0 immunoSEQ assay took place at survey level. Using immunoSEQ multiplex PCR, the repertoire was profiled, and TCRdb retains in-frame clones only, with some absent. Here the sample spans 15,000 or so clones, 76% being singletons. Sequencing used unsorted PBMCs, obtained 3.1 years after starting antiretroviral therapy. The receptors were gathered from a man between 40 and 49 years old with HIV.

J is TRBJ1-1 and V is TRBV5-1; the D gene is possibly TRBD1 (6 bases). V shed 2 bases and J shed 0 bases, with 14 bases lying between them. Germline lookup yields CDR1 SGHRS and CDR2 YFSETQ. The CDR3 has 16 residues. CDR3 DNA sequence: TGCGCCAGCAGCTTAAGAGGACAGTCCTTGAACACTGAAGCTTTCTTT. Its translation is CASSLRGQSLNTEAFF. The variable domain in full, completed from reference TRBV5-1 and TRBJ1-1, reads KAGVTQTPRYLIKTRGQQVTLSCSPISGHRSVSWYQQTPGQGLQFLFEYFSETQRNKGNFPGRFSGRQFSNSRSEMNVSTLELGDSALYLCASSLRGQSLNTEAFFGQGTRLTVV.

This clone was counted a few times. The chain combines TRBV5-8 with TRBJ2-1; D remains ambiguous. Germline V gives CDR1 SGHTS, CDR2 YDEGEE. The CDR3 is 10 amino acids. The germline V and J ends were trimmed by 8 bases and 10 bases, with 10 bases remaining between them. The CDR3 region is CARHSQEQFF. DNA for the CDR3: TGTGCCAGACACAGCCAAGAGCAGTTCTTC.

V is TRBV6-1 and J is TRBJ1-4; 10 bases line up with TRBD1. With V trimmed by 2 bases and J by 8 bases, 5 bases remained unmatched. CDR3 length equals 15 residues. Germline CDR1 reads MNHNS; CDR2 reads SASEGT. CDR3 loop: CASSESPGQGEKLFF. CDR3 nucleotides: TGTGCCAGCAGTGAATCCCCGGGACAGGGGGAAAAACTGTTTTTT.

The CDR3 nucleotides are TGTGCCAGCAGCTCCCTTGTAGAAAATGAAAAACTGTTTTTT. Its protein is CASSSLVENEKLFF. The chain couples TRBV7-2 to TRBJ1-4, with D hard to call. The V end was cut by 4 bases, the J end by 5 bases, with 11 bases between. This CDR3 is built from 14 residues. CDR1 and CDR2 (germline): SGHTA, FQGNSA.

The CDR3: CASSLSGANVLTF. The CDR3 DNA is TGTGCCAGCAGCCTCTCTGGGGCCAACGTCCTGACTTTC. This chain uses TRBV6-5 with TRBJ2-6; D gene uncertain. Germline values: CDR1 MNHEY, CDR2 SVGAGI. Trimming stripped 6 bases from V and 0 bases from J, with 3 bases between. The CDR3 contains 13 residues.

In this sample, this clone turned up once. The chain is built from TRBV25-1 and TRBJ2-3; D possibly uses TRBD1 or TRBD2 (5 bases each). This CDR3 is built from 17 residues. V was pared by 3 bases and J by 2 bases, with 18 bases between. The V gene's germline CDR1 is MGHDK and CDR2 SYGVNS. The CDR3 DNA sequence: TGTGCCAGCAGTGATCGGGACGGGATTCAATCCACAGATACGCAGTATTTT. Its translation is CASSDRDGIQSTDTQYF.

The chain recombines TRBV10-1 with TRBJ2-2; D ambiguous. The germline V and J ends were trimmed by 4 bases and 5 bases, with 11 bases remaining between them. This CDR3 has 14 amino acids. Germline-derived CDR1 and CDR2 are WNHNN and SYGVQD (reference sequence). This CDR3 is CASSGQAMTGELFF. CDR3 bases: TGCGCCAGCAGTGGCCAGGCGATGACCGGGGAGCTGTTTTTT.

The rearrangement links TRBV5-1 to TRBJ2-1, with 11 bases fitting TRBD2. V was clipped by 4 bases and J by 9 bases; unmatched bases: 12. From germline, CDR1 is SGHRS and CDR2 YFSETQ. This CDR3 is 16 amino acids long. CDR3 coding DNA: TGCGCCAGCAGCCCCATCGGACTAGCGGGCTATGGTGAGCAGTTCTTC. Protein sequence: CASSPIGLAGYGEQFF.

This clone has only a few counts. This CDR3 reads CASGAGTASYEQYF. The CDR3 region has the DNA TGTGCCAGCGGGGCGGGGACAGCCTCCTACGAGCAGTACTTC. V gene TRBV27 combines with J gene TRBJ2-7; TRBD1 is a possible D gene (7 bases). The CDR3 length is 14 residues. The germline V gene has CDR1 MNHEY and CDR2 SMNVEV (reference sequence). Trimming stripped 8 bases from V and 0 bases from J, with 14 bases between.

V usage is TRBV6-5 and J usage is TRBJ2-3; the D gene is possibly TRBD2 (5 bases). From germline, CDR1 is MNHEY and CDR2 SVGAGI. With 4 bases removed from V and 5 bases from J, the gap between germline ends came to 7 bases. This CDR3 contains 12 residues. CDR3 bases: TGTGCCAGCAGTTTACGGGGAGATACGCAGTATTTT. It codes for CASSLRGDTQYF.

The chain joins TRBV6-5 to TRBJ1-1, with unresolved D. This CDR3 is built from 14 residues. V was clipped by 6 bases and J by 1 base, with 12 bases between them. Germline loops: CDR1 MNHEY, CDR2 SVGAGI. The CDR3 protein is CASSLRTSNTEAFF. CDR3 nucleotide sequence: TGTGCCAGCAGCCTGCGGACGTCGAACACTGAAGCTTTCTTT.

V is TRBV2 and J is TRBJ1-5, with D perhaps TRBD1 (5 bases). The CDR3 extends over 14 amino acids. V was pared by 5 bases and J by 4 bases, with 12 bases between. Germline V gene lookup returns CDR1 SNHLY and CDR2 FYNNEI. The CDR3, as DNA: TGTGCCAGCAGTCGGGACGGGGATAATCAGCCCCAGCATTTT. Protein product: CASSRDGDNQPQHF.

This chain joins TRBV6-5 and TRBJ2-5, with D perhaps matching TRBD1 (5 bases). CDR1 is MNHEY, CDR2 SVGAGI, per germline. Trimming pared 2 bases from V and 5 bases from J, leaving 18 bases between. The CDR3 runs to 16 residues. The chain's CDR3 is CASSYLGSGPLETQYF. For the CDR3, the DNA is TGTGCCAGCAGTTACCTCGGGTCAGGGCCTCTGGAGACCCAGTACTTC.

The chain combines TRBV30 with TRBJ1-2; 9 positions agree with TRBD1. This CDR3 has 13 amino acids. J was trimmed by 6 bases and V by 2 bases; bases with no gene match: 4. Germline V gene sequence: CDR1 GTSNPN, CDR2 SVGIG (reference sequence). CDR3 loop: CAWSSDRGDGYTF. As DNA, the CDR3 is TGTGCCTGGAGTTCGGACAGGGGAGATGGCTACACCTTC.

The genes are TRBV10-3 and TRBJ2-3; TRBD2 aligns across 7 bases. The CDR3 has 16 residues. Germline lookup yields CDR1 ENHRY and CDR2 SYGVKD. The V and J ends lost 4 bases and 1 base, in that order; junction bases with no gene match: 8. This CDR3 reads CAISAGERGGTDTQYF. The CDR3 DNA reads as TGTGCCATCAGTGCCGGCGAGCGGGGTGGCACAGATACGCAGTATTTT.

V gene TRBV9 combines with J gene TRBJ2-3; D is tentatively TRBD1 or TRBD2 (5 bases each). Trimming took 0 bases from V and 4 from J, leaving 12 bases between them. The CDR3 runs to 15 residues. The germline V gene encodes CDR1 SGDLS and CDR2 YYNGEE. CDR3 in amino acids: CASSVGLRGPDTQYF. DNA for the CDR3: TGTGCCAGCAGCGTAGGGCTCCGGGGCCCAGATACGCAGTATTTT.

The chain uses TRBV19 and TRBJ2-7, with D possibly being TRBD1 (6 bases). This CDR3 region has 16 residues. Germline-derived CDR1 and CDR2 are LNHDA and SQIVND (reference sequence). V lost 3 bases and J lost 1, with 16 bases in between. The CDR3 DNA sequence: TGTGCCAGTAGTATTACAAACAGGGCGCCGTCCTACGAGCAGTACTTC. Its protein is CASSITNRAPSYEQYF.

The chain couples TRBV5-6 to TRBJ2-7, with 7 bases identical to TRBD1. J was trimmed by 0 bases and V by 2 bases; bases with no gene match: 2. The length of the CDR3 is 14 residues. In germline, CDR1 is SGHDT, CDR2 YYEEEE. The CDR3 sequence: CASSLQGFSYEQYF. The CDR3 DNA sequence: TGTGCCAGCAGCTTACAGGGGTTCTCCTACGAGCAGTACTTC.

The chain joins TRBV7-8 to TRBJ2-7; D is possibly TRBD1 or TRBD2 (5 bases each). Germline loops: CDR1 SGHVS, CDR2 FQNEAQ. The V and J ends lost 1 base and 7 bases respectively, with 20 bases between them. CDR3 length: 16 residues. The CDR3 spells CASSLVENSGWGEQYF. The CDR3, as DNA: TGTGCCAGCAGCTTAGTGGAAAATTCTGGGTGGGGGGAGCAGTACTTC.

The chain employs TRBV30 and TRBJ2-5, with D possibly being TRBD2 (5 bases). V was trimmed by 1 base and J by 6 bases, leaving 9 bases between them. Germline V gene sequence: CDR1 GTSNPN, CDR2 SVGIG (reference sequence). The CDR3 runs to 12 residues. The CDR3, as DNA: TGTGCCTGGAGTGCAGGCGGGCAGACCCAGTACTTC. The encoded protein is CAWSAGGQTQYF.